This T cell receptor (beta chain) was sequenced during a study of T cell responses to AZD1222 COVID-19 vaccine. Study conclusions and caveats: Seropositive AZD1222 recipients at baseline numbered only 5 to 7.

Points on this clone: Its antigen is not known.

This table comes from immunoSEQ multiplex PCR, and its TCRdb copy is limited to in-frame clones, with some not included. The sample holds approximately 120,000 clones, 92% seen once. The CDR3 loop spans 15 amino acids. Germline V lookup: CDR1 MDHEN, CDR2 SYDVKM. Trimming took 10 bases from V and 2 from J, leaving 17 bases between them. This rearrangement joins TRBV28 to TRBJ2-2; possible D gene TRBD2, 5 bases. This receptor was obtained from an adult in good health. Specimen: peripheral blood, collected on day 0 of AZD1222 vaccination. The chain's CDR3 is CATRIGLRNTGELFF. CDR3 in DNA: TGTGCCACCAGAATTGGACTGAGAAACACCGGGGAGCTGTTTTTT. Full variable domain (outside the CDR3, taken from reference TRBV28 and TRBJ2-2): DVKVTQSSRYLVKRTGEKVFLECVQDMDHENMFWYRQDPGLGLRLIYFSYDVKMKEKGDIPEGYSVSREKKERFSLILESASTNQTSMYLCATRIGLRNTGELFFGEGSRLTVL.